The 24 T cell receptor beta chains given below trace back to one sample, sequenced in a study of blood T cell repertoires in COVID-19. Generated by immunoSEQ multiplex PCR, the TCRdb table keeps only in-frame clones and is missing some. This sample has roughly 500,000 clones, with roughly 90% found just once. The source material was PBMCs or T cells enriched from blood (not recorded which). These receptors were obtained from a middle-aged woman who had recovered from COVID-19.

V usage is TRBV4-2 and J usage is TRBJ2-1; the D is unclear. Between the trimmed V and J ends, which lost 4 bases and 5 bases, there was a span of 15 bases. From germline, CDR1 is LGHNA and CDR2 YNFKEQ. This CDR3 spans 15 amino acids. The CDR3 nucleotides are TGTGCCAGCAGCCGACCCGGCACAGTTAACAATGAGCAGTTCTTC. Amino acid sequence: CASSRPGTVNNEQFF.

This clone was seen only a few times. The chain combines TRBV6-5 with TRBJ1-1; TRBD1 aligns across 12 bases. Germline trimming cut 4 bases from V and 5 bases from J; bases unmatched to any gene: 5. Germline lookup yields CDR1 MNHEY and CDR2 SVGAGI. The CDR3 length is 15 residues. CDR3 DNA sequence: TGTGCCAGCAGTTCGGGACAGGGGGCAGGTACTGAAGCTTTCTTT. It specifies CASSSGQGAGTEAFF.

V is TRBV12-3 or TRBV12-4 and J is TRBJ2-1, with 8 bases that match TRBD2. V lost 8 bases to trimming and J lost 0 bases; unmatched junction nucleotides: 0. The CDR3 runs to 13 residues. CDR3 bases: TGTGCCAGCGGGACTAGCTCCTACAATGAGCAGTTCTTC. Its protein is CASGTSSYNEQFF.

The rearrangement joins TRBV24-1 to TRBJ1-2, with D unresolved. CDR1 is KGHDR and CDR2 is SFDVKD in the germline V gene. With 4 bases removed from V and 6 bases from J, the gap between germline ends came to 8 bases. CDR3 length: 12 amino acids. In nucleotides, the CDR3 is TGTGCCACCAGTGACCGGGTGGATGGCTACACCTTC. Its protein is CATSDRVDGYTF.

CDR3 loop: CAISESQGAGPNYGYTF. The CDR3 DNA reads as TGTGCCATCAGTGAGTCCCAGGGGGCTGGGCCGAACTATGGCTACACCTTC. The V call is TRBV10-3, the J call TRBJ1-2; TRBD1 matches 8 bases. V dropped 0 bases and J dropped 2; count of bases not matched to a gene: 8. The CDR3 spans 17 residues. Germline CDR1 ENHRY, CDR2 SYGVKD.

The chain employs TRBV18 and TRBJ2-1, with 11 bases aligning to TRBD2. J lost 8 bases, V lost 1 base, and 10 bases had no gene match. This CDR3 region has 17 residues. CDR1 and CDR2 (germline): KGHSH, LQKENI. CDR3 in DNA: TGTGCCAGCTCACCACGCCCACTAGCGGGAGCCCCCGATGAGCAGTTCTTC. Translated: CASSPRPLAGAPDEQFF.

This clone was picked up one time. The chain is built from TRBV2 and TRBJ1-3; 8 positions match TRBD1. The CDR3 contains 16 residues. Trimming took 6 bases from V and 4 from J; bases not matched to a gene: 11. Per the germline V gene, CDR1 is SNHLY and CDR2 is FYNNEI. The CDR3 sequence is CASSYGQGSSGNTIYF. CDR3 sequence (DNA): TGTGCCAGCAGCTATGGACAGGGTTCGTCGGGAAACACCATATATTTT.

The chain uses TRBV28 and TRBJ2-2; D uncertain. Trimming removed 8 bases from V and 5 bases from J, with 9 bases in between. CDR3 length equals 12 residues. Germline lookup yields CDR1 MDHEN and CDR2 SYDVKM. The DNA of the CDR3 is TGTGCCAGCTGGCGGATGACCGGGGAGCTGTTTTTT. Translating gives CASWRMTGELFF. Combining the CDR3 with reference TRBV28 and TRBJ2-2 gives the whole variable domain DVKVTQSSRYLVKRTGEKVFLECVQDMDHENMFWYRQDPGLGLRLIYFSYDVKMKEKGDIPEGYSVSREKKERFSLILESASTNQTSMYLCASWRMTGELFFGEGSRLTVL.

V gene TRBV10-1 combines with J gene TRBJ2-5; D is perhaps TRBD2 (6 bases). The ends were cut back, 0 bases at V and 4 bases at J, with 18 bases in the middle. The CDR3 has 17 amino acids. Looked up from germline, CDR1 is WNHNN and CDR2 is SYGVQD (reference sequence). The DNA of the CDR3 is TGCGCCAGCAGTGAGTCGGCGGGGCAGGGTTTTTCAGAGACCCAGTACTTC. This gives the protein CASSESAGQGFSETQYF.

This clone was recorded only once. The gene calls are TRBV14 and TRBJ2-1; D gene unclear. Germline CDR1 reads SGHDN; CDR2 reads FVKESK. V was pared by 0 bases and J by 3 bases, with 3 bases between. This CDR3 is built from 13 residues. CDR3 region: CASSQDSYNEQFF. CDR3 DNA: TGTGCCAGCAGCCAAGACAGCTACAATGAGCAGTTCTTC.

V and J are TRBV4-1 and TRBJ2-7; D is uncertain. Germline lookup yields CDR1 MGHRA and CDR2 YSYEKL. The V end lost 0 bases, the J end lost 0 bases, and 12 bases lay between the germline ends. This CDR3 region has 16 residues. The CDR3 bases are TGCGCCAGCAGCCAAGAAAATGGGCAGTACTCCTACGAGCAGTACTTC. Its protein is CASSQENGQYSYEQYF.

This chain connects TRBV10-3 to TRBJ1-1; possibly TRBD1 for D (6 bases). Trimming removed 7 bases at V and 6 bases at J, with 15 bases between. The CDR3 runs 13 residues. Germline CDR1 is ENHRY and CDR2 is SYGVKD. In DNA, the CDR3 is TGTGCCATCAAAAGACGACAGGAGGCTGAAGCTTTCTTT. It specifies CAIKRRQEAEAFF.

The V and J genes are TRBV6-6 and TRBJ1-1; no clear D gene. V was clipped by 6 bases and J by 11 bases, with 10 bases between them. The germline V gene has CDR1 MNHNY and CDR2 SVGAGI (reference sequence). CDR3 size: 10 residues. The CDR3 nucleotides read TGTGCCAGCAGCCCCGGGGAGGCTTTCTTT. The encoded protein is CASSPGEAFF.

The J gene is TRBJ1-3, the V gene TRBV15; D is possibly TRBD1 (5 bases). This CDR3 is built from 14 residues. Trimming shortened V by 5 bases and J by 4 bases, and 12 bases separated the two germline ends. In germline, CDR1 is LNHNV, CDR2 YYDKDF (reference sequence). The CDR3 DNA follows: TGTGCCACCAGCCTGGGGGGAGGGGGAAACACCATATATTTT. Translating gives CATSLGGGGNTIYF.

The J gene is TRBJ2-1, the V gene TRBV9; D is undetermined. The CDR3 has 14 amino acids. Trimming stripped 0 bases from V and 8 bases from J, with 12 bases between. Per germline, CDR1 SGDLS and CDR2 YYNGEE. The CDR3 is CASSVVTSADEQFF. DNA for the CDR3: TGTGCCAGCAGCGTAGTCACCTCCGCGGATGAGCAGTTCTTC. The full variable domain, its missing parts supplied by reference TRBV9 and TRBJ2-1, is DSGVTQTPKHLITATGQRVTLRCSPRSGDLSVYWYQQSLDQGLQFLIQYYNGEERAKGNILERFSAQQFPDLHSELNLSSLELGDSALYFCASSVVTSADEQFFGPGTRLTVL.

The rearrangement links TRBV12-3 or TRBV12-4 to TRBJ2-5, with 7 bases matching TRBD2. Germline trimming cut 3 bases from V and 4 bases from J; bases unmatched to any gene: 2. This CDR3 is built from 13 residues. The CDR3 DNA sequence: TGTGCCAGCAGTTTTACGGGAGGAGAGACCCAGTACTTC. Its translation is CASSFTGGETQYF.

CDR3 DNA sequence: TGTGCCAGCAGCGACGATCCAGGGGCTAACTATGGCTACACCTTC. Translated, it gives CASSDDPGANYGYTF. The V call is TRBV11-2, the J call TRBJ1-2, with a possible D match to TRBD1 (6 bases). Germline CDR1 reads SGHAT; CDR2 reads FQNNGV. Trimming cost V 5 bases and J 0 bases, with 13 bases left between them. This CDR3 comprises 15 residues.

As DNA, the CDR3 is TGTGCCAGCTCAATAACCGGGACAGGGATGTATAGCAATCAGCCCCAGCATTTT. Protein product: CASSITGTGMYSNQPQHF. The chain uses TRBV18 and TRBJ1-5, with 9 bases matching TRBD1. The CDR3 loop spans 18 amino acids. V lost 5 bases and J lost 0; bases outside the gene matches: 11. Looked up from germline, CDR1 is KGHSH and CDR2 is LQKENI.

The gene calls are TRBV6-2 or TRBV6-3 and TRBJ1-5; TRBD1 agrees at 7 bases. The V segment lost 6 bases and the J segment 7 bases; nucleotides outside the gene matches: 15. The CDR3 extends over 16 amino acids. CDR1 and CDR2 (germline): MNHEY, SVGEGT. CDR3 region: CASSPTPTGYDQPQHF. DNA of the CDR3: TGTGCCAGCAGCCCTACCCCGACAGGGTATGACCAGCCCCAGCATTTT.

The V gene is TRBV5-1, the J gene TRBJ2-6; 10 bases align to TRBD1. This CDR3 comprises 17 residues. J was trimmed by 0 bases and V by 4 bases; bases with no gene match: 4. Germline V gene data show CDR1 as SGHRS and CDR2 as YFSETQ. The CDR3 DNA reads TGCGCCAGCAGCGACGACAGGGGGCACTCTGGGGCCAACGTCCTGACTTTC. Translating it yields CASSDDRGHSGANVLTF.

The CDR3 is CASSLSGETQYF. As DNA, the CDR3 is TGTGCCAGCAGTTTATCGGGCGAGACCCAGTACTTC. V gene TRBV27 combines with J gene TRBJ2-5; no definite D call. Germline V gene lookup returns CDR1 MNHEY and CDR2 SMNVEV (reference sequence). Trimming took 0 bases from V and 5 from J, leaving 4 bases between them. The CDR3 consists of 12 residues.

V and J are TRBV27 and TRBJ2-1; D might be TRBD1 (5 bases). The ends were cut back, 4 bases at V and 5 bases at J, with 12 bases in the middle. The germline CDR1 and CDR2 sequences are MNHEY and SMNVEV (reference sequence). The CDR3 has 14 amino acids. CDR3 in amino acids: CASSSRADHNEQFF. CDR3 sequence (DNA): TGTGCCAGCAGTTCCAGGGCAGATCACAATGAGCAGTTCTTC.

V and J are TRBV7-8 and TRBJ2-2, with D possibly TRBD2 on 5 matching bases. The CDR3 sequence is 17 residues long. V lost 5 bases and J 1 base, leaving 17 bases between the germline ends. Germline V gene sequence: CDR1 SGHVS, CDR2 FQNEAQ. The CDR3 reads CASSPFNPEGNTGELFF. The CDR3 nucleotides read TGTGCCAGCAGCCCGTTTAATCCCGAGGGGAACACCGGGGAGCTGTTTTTT.

This clone is a singleton in its sample. The chain links TRBV13 to TRBJ2-1; TRBD2 aligns across 14 bases. V lost 3 bases to trimming and J lost 8 bases; unmatched junction nucleotides: 3. The CDR3 covers 15 residues. Germline V lookup: CDR1 PRHDT, CDR2 FYEKMQ (reference sequence). The CDR3 DNA sequence: TGTGCCAGCAGCTTCCGACTAGCGGGAGGGGATGAGCAGTTCTTC. Translation: CASSFRLAGGDEQFF. The variable domain in full, completed from reference TRBV13 and TRBJ2-1, reads AAGVIQSPRHLIKEKRETATLKCYPIPRHDTVYWYQQGPGQDPQFLISFYEKMQSDKGSIPDRFSAQQFSDYHSELNMSSLELGDSALYFCASSFRLAGGDEQFFGPGTRLTVL.